A single sample is the source of the 19 T cell receptor beta chains below, sequenced in a study of CD8 T cells in Susac syndrome. A quantity of roughly 0.5 to 1 ug RNA underwent reverse transcription using random hexamers. TCRdb used MiXCR to reprocess the immunoSEQ multiplex PCR reads, holding one entry per CDR3 protein. The repertoire holds 95,000 to 150,000 distinct CDR3 sequences, with around 94% as singletons. Sequencing was done on a sample of CD4+ T cells from PBMCs. Receptors originate from a human donor in good health.

The V gene is TRBV5-4, the J gene TRBJ1-2; 10 bases line up with TRBD1. This CDR3 is built from 15 residues. V lost 0 bases to trimming and J lost 6 bases; unmatched junction nucleotides: 5. Germline values: CDR1 SGHNT, CDR2 YYREEE (reference sequence). CDR3 loop: CASSLGLGQGNGYTF. The CDR3 bases are TGTGCCAGCAGCTTGGGCTTGGGACAGGGGAATGGCTACACCTTC.

The chain recombines TRBV6-1 with TRBJ1-2; the D gene is possibly TRBD1 (6 bases). Germline V gene sequence: CDR1 MNHNS, CDR2 SASEGT. V was clipped by 7 bases and J by 4 bases, with 28 bases between them. The CDR3 extends over 18 amino acids. This CDR3 is CASNSLPATGSYGYGYTF. The CDR3 DNA reads TGTGCCAGCAACTCCCTTCCCGCTACAGGGAGTTATGGCTATGGCTACACCTTC.

V and J are TRBV7-2 and TRBJ2-1, with D perhaps matching TRBD2 (5 bases). The germline V gene has CDR1 SGHTA and CDR2 FQGNSA. The CDR3 has 15 residues. With 5 bases removed from V and 4 bases from J, the gap between germline ends came to 15 bases. The DNA of the CDR3 is TGTGCCAGCAGCCCTGCCCCCCTAGCTTACAATGAGCAGTTCTTC. Encoded protein: CASSPAPLAYNEQFF. Full variable domain (outside the CDR3, taken from reference TRBV7-2 and TRBJ2-1): GAGVSQSPSNKVTEKGKDVELRCDPISGHTALYWYRQSLGQGLEFLIYFQGNSAPDKSGLPSDRFSAERTGGSVSTLTIQRTQQEDSAVYLCASSPAPLAYNEQFFGPGTRLTVL.

V gene TRBV5-5 combines with J gene TRBJ2-7; possibly TRBD1 for D (6 bases). The CDR3 sequence is 12 residues long. Looked up from germline, CDR1 is SGHKS and CDR2 is YYEKEE (reference sequence). V was shortened by 4 bases and J by 6 bases, with 11 bases between the two germline ends. The CDR3 DNA sequence: TGTGCCAGCAGCCTAAGAGGGGGCGAGCAGTACTTC. Its protein product is CASSLRGGEQYF. Together with reference TRBV5-5 and TRBJ2-7, the CDR3 gives the full variable domain: DAGVTQSPTHLIKTRGQQVTLRCSPISGHKSVSWYQQVLGQGPQFIFQYYEKEERGRGNFPDRFSARQFPNYSSELNVNALLLGDSALYLCASSLRGGEQYFGPGTRLTVT.

The J gene is TRBJ2-3, the V gene TRBV5-6; no clear D. Trimming left V 2 bases short and J 2 bases short, with 12 bases between. Germline values: CDR1 SGHDT, CDR2 YYEEEE. The CDR3 has 15 residues. The CDR3 region has the DNA TGTGCCAGCAGCTTTAGGCAGGATTACACAGATACGCAGTATTTT. Translating it yields CASSFRQDYTDTQYF.

This clonotype has only a few counts. V usage is TRBV4-3 and J usage is TRBJ1-5; a weak D match, TRBD1 (6 bases). The V gene's germline CDR1 is LGHNA and CDR2 YSLEER. The CDR3 loop spans 16 amino acids. Trimming took 1 base from V and 1 from J, leaving 11 bases between them. The DNA for the CDR3 is TGCGCCAGCAGCCAAGGGGCCGGGGGCAGCAATCAGCCCCAGCATTTT. The encoded protein is CASSQGAGGSNQPQHF.

This clonotype has only one observation. This chain links TRBV5-4 with TRBJ2-1; TRBD2 agrees at 7 bases. V shed 3 bases, J shed 13 bases, and the junction held 13 bases outside the gene matches. Germline lookup yields CDR1 SGHNT and CDR2 YYREEE (reference sequence). The CDR3 runs to 14 residues. DNA of the CDR3: TGTGCCAGCAGCTCCTCCTTAGGAAGCGGGATTCAGTTCTTC. This encodes CASSSSLGSGIQFF.

The chain couples TRBV20-1 to TRBJ2-3; a possible D gene is TRBD2 (6 bases). The CDR3 contains 13 residues. V lost 4 bases, J lost 0 bases, and 8 bases lay in between. CDR1 DFQATT and CDR2 SNEGSKA come from the germline V gene (reference sequence). The DNA of the CDR3 is TGCAGTGCTACCCTAGCGAGCACAGATACGCAGTATTTT. Protein sequence: CSATLASTDTQYF.

The rearrangement uses TRBV7-9 and TRBJ1-1; 8 bases are a match to TRBD1. Germline loops: CDR1 SEHNR, CDR2 FQNEAQ (reference sequence). Trimming removed 5 bases from V and 6 bases from J; junction bases left unmatched: 8. The CDR3 runs to 14 residues. In DNA form, the CDR3 reads TGTGCCAGCAGCCCCGGACAGGGATCACCTGAAGCTTTCTTT. Translated: CASSPGQGSPEAFF. Filled out from reference TRBV7-9 and TRBJ1-1, the complete variable domain reads DTGVSQNPRHKITKRGQNVTFRCDPISEHNRLYWYRQTLGQGPEFLTYFQNEAQLEKSRLLSDRFSAERPKGSFSTLEIQRTEQGDSAMYLCASSPGQGSPEAFFGQGTRLTVV.

The chain recombines TRBV7-2 with TRBJ2-3; TRBD2 aligns across 8 bases. Germline assignment: CDR1 SGHTA and CDR2 FQGNSA. This CDR3 is 16 amino acids long. J gave up 2 bases and V 1 base, and 5 bases lay outside the gene matches. CDR3 loop: CASSLGAGVPTDTQYF. The CDR3 DNA reads TGTGCCAGCAGCTTAGGAGCGGGAGTCCCCACAGATACGCAGTATTTT.

The chain has TRBV29-1 and TRBJ2-3; D may be TRBD2 (6 bases). Germline values: CDR1 SQVTM, CDR2 ANQGSEA. The CDR3 loop spans 13 amino acids. Trimming left V 7 bases short and J 6 bases short, with 17 bases between. The CDR3 DNA sequence: TGCAGCGGAGGGACTTCGGGTGGGGATACGCAGTATTTT. This encodes CSGGTSGGDTQYF.

The chain combines TRBV7-9 with TRBJ2-7; possibly TRBD1 for D (6 bases). CDR1 is SEHNR, CDR2 FQNEAQ, per germline (reference sequence). V lost 6 bases, J lost 7 bases, and 25 bases lay in between. CDR3 length: 16 amino acids. The CDR3 region is CASSRLPGHLDVEQYF. For the CDR3, the DNA is TGTGCCAGCAGTCGCCTACCGGGACACCTAGACGTGGAGCAGTACTTC. Together with reference TRBV7-9 and TRBJ2-7, the CDR3 gives the full variable domain: DTGVSQNPRHKITKRGQNVTFRCDPISEHNRLYWYRQTLGQGPEFLTYFQNEAQLEKSRLLSDRFSAERPKGSFSTLEIQRTEQGDSAMYLCASSRLPGHLDVEQYFGPGTRLTVT.

V and J are TRBV29-1 and TRBJ2-5, with 7 positions matching TRBD1. With 4 bases clipped from V and 1 base from J, the junction kept 15 bases outside the gene matches. This CDR3 region has 17 residues. Germline assignment: CDR1 SQVTM and CDR2 ANQGSEA. The CDR3 protein is CSVAGSLRDRRQETQYF. For the CDR3, the DNA is TGCAGCGTTGCGGGTTCTTTACGGGACAGACGCCAAGAGACCCAGTACTTC. Based on the CDR3 plus reference TRBV29-1 and TRBJ2-5, the full variable domain is SAVISQKPSRDICQRGTSLTIQCQVDSQVTMMFWYRQQPGQSLTLIATANQGSEATYESGFVIDKFPISRPNLTFSTLTVSNMSPEDSSIYLCSVAGSLRDRRQETQYFGPGTRLLVL.

Regarding this clonotype: At one boundary the junction diverges from the germline segment, which might be a read error. The chain links TRBV20-1 to TRBJ2-5; D not certain. The germline CDR1 and CDR2 sequences are DFQATT and SNEGSKA (reference sequence). This CDR3 comprises 12 residues. The CDR3 bases are TGCAGTGCAAGAGGCTCTCGAGAGACCCAGTACTTC. Amino acid sequence: CSARGSRETQYF.

The DNA of the CDR3 is TGCAGTGCTAGCCCGTTAACCGGCGGCTACACCTTC. Encoded protein: CSASPLTGGYTF. This chain links TRBV20-1 with TRBJ1-2; D gene ambiguous. The germline V gene has CDR1 DFQATT and CDR2 SNEGSKA (reference sequence). The CDR3 sequence is 12 residues long. The ends were cut back, 3 bases at V and 8 bases at J, with 13 bases in the middle.

The V and J genes are TRBV5-4 and TRBJ1-2; a possible D gene is TRBD1 (6 bases). Germline lookup yields CDR1 SGHNT and CDR2 YYREEE (reference sequence). The CDR3 loop spans 15 amino acids. V lost 0 bases and J lost 0, with 9 bases in between. The CDR3 protein is CASSLGGTPNYGYTF. In nucleotides, the CDR3 is TGTGCCAGCAGCTTGGGCGGGACACCTAACTATGGCTACACCTTC.

This clonotype came up once. The chain is built from TRBV29-1 and TRBJ2-7; D is unresolved. CDR1 is SQVTM and CDR2 is ANQGSEA in the germline V gene. CDR3 length: 12 residues. Trimming stripped 0 bases from V and 4 bases from J, with 7 bases between. The DNA for the CDR3 is TGCAGCGTTGAAGAAGTGGGTTACGAGCAGTACTTC. Translation gives CSVEEVGYEQYF.

The J gene is TRBJ2-5, the V gene TRBV7-9; D may be TRBD1 (5 bases). Trimming shortened V by 4 bases and J by 4 bases, and 10 bases separated the two germline ends. The CDR3 length is 13 residues. Germline V gene data show CDR1 as SEHNR and CDR2 as FQNEAQ (reference sequence). The CDR3 region has the DNA TGTGCCAGCAGCTCTCAAAGGGGAGAGACCCAGTACTTC. Its translation: CASSSQRGETQYF.

J is TRBJ1-2 and V is TRBV7-8; no reliable D call. This CDR3 comprises 15 residues. CDR1 SGHVS and CDR2 FQNEAQ come from the germline V gene. V was cut by 2 bases and J by 0 bases, with 10 bases left in between. CDR3: CASSLRGEANYGYTF. The CDR3 coding sequence is TGTGCCAGCAGCTTACGGGGAGAAGCTAACTATGGCTACACCTTC.